The clone carrying this T cell receptor beta chain appeared once. Its specificity is unknown. The record originates from a study of long-term antiretroviral therapy in people with HIV. Survey level was the resolution at which the v3.0 immunoSEQ assay ran. Using immunoSEQ multiplex PCR, the repertoire was profiled, and TCRdb retains in-frame clones only, with some absent. The table has more than 25,000 clones, just over 90% seen once. V was trimmed by 5 bases and J by 8 bases, leaving 25 bases between them. Germline lookup yields CDR1 SGHAT and CDR2 FQNNGV. CDR3 length: 17 residues. Every donor had one or more pre-ART and two or more post-ART PBMC samples. Whole-study results and caveats: Older ART regimens may have been in use when blood was drawn between the mid-2000s and the late 2010s.

The starting material was unsorted PBMCs, obtained 3.1 years after starting antiretroviral therapy. The TCR sequence derives from a man younger than 30 with HIV. The rearrangement links TRBV11-2 to TRBJ2-1; possibly TRBD2 for D (6 bases). The CDR3 reads CASSQREGTHLGDEQFF. CDR3 nucleotides: TGTGCCAGCAGCCAGCGAGAGGGGACTCACTTGGGGGATGAGCAGTTCTTC.